This T cell receptor (beta chain) was retrieved from a study of T-cell reconstitution after alpha-beta-depleted transplantation in children. TCRbeta library preparation incorporated unique molecular identifiers. MiXCR, run by TCRdb on the PCR reads, gives a single entry per CDR3 protein. The table includes 280,000 or so distinct CDR3 sequences, more than 9% detected once. Study-wide points: Reports say that about two months after transplant, the alpha-beta T cells came out of several hundred graft clones that had expanded. Newly produced T cells mostly accounted for T-cell counts and diversity one year post-transplant.

This clonotype was seen ten or more times. Its antigen is unidentified. The receptor was derived from a male patient under 10 years old who had a stem cell transplant for chronic granulomatous disease, so the T cells may come from the graft donor. Sequenced material: peripheral blood, taken 180 days after TCRalphabeta/CD19-depleted stem cell transplant.

The CDR3 region has the DNA TGTGCCAGCAGCTTACCGGGACTAAGCTACGAGCAGTACTTC. Its protein is CASSLPGLSYEQYF. The gene calls are TRBV7-2 and TRBJ2-7, with 7 bases aligning to TRBD2. Germline CDR1 SGHTA, CDR2 FQGNSA. V shed 2 bases and J 3 bases; nucleotides not matched to a gene: 4. The CDR3 runs to 14 residues.